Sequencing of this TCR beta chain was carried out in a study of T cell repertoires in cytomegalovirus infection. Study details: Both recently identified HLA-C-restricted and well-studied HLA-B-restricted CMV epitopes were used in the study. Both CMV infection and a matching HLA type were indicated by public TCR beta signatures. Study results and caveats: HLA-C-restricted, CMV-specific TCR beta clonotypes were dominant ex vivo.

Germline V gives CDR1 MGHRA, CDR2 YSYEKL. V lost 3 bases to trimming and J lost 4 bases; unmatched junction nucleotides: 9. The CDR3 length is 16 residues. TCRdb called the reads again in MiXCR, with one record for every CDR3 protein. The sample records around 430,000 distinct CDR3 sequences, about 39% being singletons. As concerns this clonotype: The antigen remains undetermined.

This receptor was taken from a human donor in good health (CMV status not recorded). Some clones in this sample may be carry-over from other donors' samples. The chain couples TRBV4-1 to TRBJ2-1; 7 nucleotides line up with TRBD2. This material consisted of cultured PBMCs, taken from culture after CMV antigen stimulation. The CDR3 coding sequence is TGCGCCAGCAGCCACGTCGCGGGAGATGTATACAATGAGCAGTTCTTC. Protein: CASSHVAGDVYNEQFF.